The entry below gives a single T cell receptor (beta chain) sequence along with its context. What it binds is unknown. Sequencing was performed with immunoSEQ multiplex PCR; in TCRdb, only in-frame clones are kept and a portion is missing. The table lists some 58,000 clones, about 87% of them singletons. The data originate from a study of T cell responses to AZD1222 COVID-19 vaccine. Trimming at V came to 2 bases and at J to 6 bases, leaving 2 bases not matched to a gene. This CDR3 comprises 15 residues. The germline V gene has CDR1 ENHRY and CDR2 SYGVKD. Points from the study as a whole: Clonal diversity was possibly underestimated, and the donors were mostly white British, with more females. Two doses of AZD1222 preceded a rise in Spike-specific TCR breadth and depth.

The chain joins TRBV10-3 to TRBJ2-7; TRBD2 matches 15 bases. This sequence was found in an adult in good health. The starting material was peripheral blood, obtained on day 0 of AZD1222 vaccination. CDR3 region: CAISEEGLAGGEQYF. The CDR3 bases are TGTGCCATCAGTGAGGAGGGACTAGCGGGAGGCGAGCAGTACTTC.